This T cell receptor (beta chain) was obtained from a study of CD8+ T cells in alopecia areata. General observations from the study: Many expanded lesional clones remained in scalp and blood on tofacitinib.

Investigators isolated RNA and reverse transcribed it into cDNA to act as the sequencing template. The protocol was immunoSEQ multiplex PCR, while the TCRdb copy is restricted to in-frame clones and leaves out a portion. The table shows around 110,000 clones, with 80% to 85% occurring only once. Notes on this clone: Its antigen is not identified.

Treatment in this sample: oral pan-JAK inhibitor, 5-10 mg twice daily. Collection of lesional scalp punch biopsies and peripheral blood was performed in alopecia areata patients. Investigators sorted PBMCs to obtain both CD4+ and CD8+ T cells. The V gene's germline CDR1 is SGHAT and CDR2 FQNNGV. After removal of 5 bases from V and 0 bases from J, the junction contained 2 bases not matched to a gene. The CDR3 contains 14 residues. V gene TRBV11-2 combines with J gene TRBJ2-3; the match to TRBD1 covers 7 bases. This receptor was identified in a human donor with alopecia areata. Source: CD8+ T cells sorted from blood, taken at week 24, from a patient treated with tofacitinib. CDR3 in DNA: TGTGCCAGCAGCCAGACAGGGAGCACAGATACGCAGTATTTT. This gives the protein CASSQTGSTDTQYF. Supplemented by reference TRBV11-2 and TRBJ2-3, the full variable domain reads EAGVAQSPRYKIIEKRQSVAFWCNPISGHATLYWYQQILGQGPKLLIQFQNNGVVDDSQLPKDRFSAERLKGVDSTLKIQPAKLEDSAVYLCASSQTGSTDTQYFGPGTRLTVL.